The 31 T cell receptor beta chains reported below all come from one sample, sequenced in a study of T-cell memory formation after mild COVID-19. TCRdb reprocessed the 5' RACE reads with MiXCR, giving one entry per CDR3 protein. The data show approximately 190,000 distinct CDR3 sequences, about 16% seen once. The material sequenced was PBMCs or a T cell subset sorted from them (not recorded which). Receptor source: an adult woman who had mild COVID-19 (a few samples of this study predate the infection). Cell type and time point are not known.

The chain is built from TRBV9 and TRBJ2-7; D ambiguous. Trimming removed 1 base from V and 3 bases from J, with 8 bases in between. This CDR3 is 13 amino acids long. Germline CDR1 SGDLS, CDR2 YYNGEE. In nucleotides, the CDR3 is TGTGCCAGCAGCGTAAGGTTTGGCTACGAGCAGTACTTC. This encodes CASSVRFGYEQYF. The full variable domain, in which reference TRBV9 and TRBJ2-7 provide the parts outside the CDR3, is DSGVTQTPKHLITATGQRVTLRCSPRSGDLSVYWYQQSLDQGLQFLIQYYNGEERAKGNILERFSAQQFPDLHSELNLSSLELGDSALYFCASSVRFGYEQYFGPGTRLTVT.

The chain is built from TRBV5-1 and TRBJ2-5; D gene unclear. Germline CDR1 is SGHRS and CDR2 is YFSETQ. This CDR3 region has 13 residues. The germline V and J ends were trimmed by 0 bases and 2 bases, with 5 bases remaining between them. Here the CDR3 reads CASSLEVQETQYF. The CDR3 coding sequence is TGCGCCAGCAGCTTGGAAGTACAAGAGACCCAGTACTTC.

This clonotype came up a few times. This chain connects TRBV12-3 or TRBV12-4 to TRBJ2-2, with D perhaps TRBD1 (5 bases). The V end lost 4 bases, the J end lost 2 bases, and 8 bases lay between the germline ends. CDR3 length equals 14 residues. The CDR3 sequence: CASSWTTNTGELFF. CDR3 DNA sequence: TGTGCCAGCAGTTGGACAACTAACACCGGGGAGCTGTTTTTT.

This clonotype was picked up many times. The chain combines TRBV20-1 with TRBJ1-4, with D unclear. Trimming left V 1 base short and J 0 bases short, with 6 bases between. This CDR3 has 14 amino acids. Germline CDR1 DFQATT, CDR2 SNEGSKA (reference sequence). CDR3 DNA: TGCAGTGCTAGAGGCGGACCAACTAATGAAAAACTGTTTTTT. Its protein product is CSARGGPTNEKLFF.

This clonotype was recorded a few times. This sequence joins TRBV5-1 and TRBJ1-2; 9 bases are shared with TRBD1. This CDR3 has 15 residues. Germline V CDR1 and CDR2: SGHRS, YFSETQ. V lost 2 bases to trimming and J lost 7 bases; unmatched junction nucleotides: 9. The CDR3 protein is CASSFAGQGTGGYTF. The CDR3 DNA reads TGCGCCAGCAGCTTCGCGGGACAGGGAACAGGTGGCTACACCTTC. Supplemented by reference TRBV5-1 and TRBJ1-2, the full variable domain reads KAGVTQTPRYLIKTRGQQVTLSCSPISGHRSVSWYQQTPGQGLQFLFEYFSETQRNKGNFPGRFSGRQFSNSRSEMNVSTLELGDSALYLCASSFAGQGTGGYTFGSGTRLTVV.

This clonotype was seen more than once but under ten times. The chain recombines TRBV7-9 with TRBJ2-2; 7 nucleotides match TRBD1. Germline values: CDR1 SEHNR, CDR2 FQNEAQ (reference sequence). Losses at the gene ends were 5 bases for V and 5 bases for J; bases not matched to a gene: 14. The CDR3 length is 17 residues. The CDR3 protein is CASSRQGSGHRTGELFF. The CDR3 bases are TGTGCCAGCAGCCGACAGGGATCGGGCCACAGGACCGGGGAGCTGTTTTTT.

The V and J genes are TRBV6-5 and TRBJ2-1; TRBD2 matches at 10 bases. This CDR3 region has 14 residues. Germline V gives CDR1 MNHEY, CDR2 SVGAGI. V trimming: 4 bases; J trimming: 14 bases; junction bases outside the gene matches: 11. This CDR3 reads CASSSTSGNPLEFF. In DNA, the CDR3 is TGTGCCAGCAGTTCCACTAGCGGGAATCCCTTGGAGTTCTTC.

The V and J genes are TRBV28 and TRBJ2-7, with D perhaps TRBD1 or TRBD2 (5 bases each). Germline loops: CDR1 MDHEN, CDR2 SYDVKM. Trimming removed 4 bases from V and 0 bases from J, with 16 bases in between. The CDR3 extends over 16 amino acids. Here the CDR3 reads CASSSPGHGVSYEQYF. CDR3 nucleotides: TGTGCCAGCAGTTCCCCAGGGCACGGGGTCTCCTACGAGCAGTACTTC.

Ten or more counts support this clonotype. The V gene is TRBV5-1, the J gene TRBJ2-5; 8 bases are shared with TRBD1. After removal of 0 bases from V and 3 bases from J, the junction contained 10 bases not matched to a gene. The CDR3 is 17 amino acids. Germline CDR1 and CDR2: SGHRS and YFSETQ. CDR3 in amino acids: CASSLVPGQGVKETQYF. In nucleotides, the CDR3 is TGCGCCAGCAGCTTGGTGCCCGGACAGGGCGTGAAAGAGACCCAGTACTTC.

The V and J genes are TRBV4-1 and TRBJ1-1; D is perhaps TRBD1 (6 bases). Looked up from germline, CDR1 is MGHRA and CDR2 is YSYEKL. V lost 6 bases and J lost 4, with 12 bases in between. CDR3 size: 13 residues. The chain's CDR3 is CASRPGDRTEAFF. CDR3 in DNA: TGCGCCAGCAGACCAGGGGACCGCACTGAAGCTTTCTTT.

Worth noting for this clonotype: Compared with germline, one end of the junction differs, possibly owing to a read error. The rearrangement joins TRBV6-5 to TRBJ1-2, with TRBD1 matching 7 bases. The CDR3 has 15 residues. The germline V gene has CDR1 MNHEY and CDR2 SVGAGI. The CDR3: CASSRLIGGNSGYTF. CDR3 sequence (DNA): TGTGCCAGCAGCCGACTTATAGGGGGCAACTCTGGCTACACCTTC.

The chain links TRBV29-1 to TRBJ1-1; D gene uncertain. With 3 bases removed from V and 1 base from J, the gap between germline ends came to 6 bases. Germline lookup yields CDR1 SQVTM and CDR2 ANQGSEA. The CDR3 spans 12 residues. CDR3 sequence: CSVDKENTEAFF. CDR3 bases: TGCAGCGTTGATAAGGAGAACACTGAAGCTTTCTTT.

This clonotype was picked up a small number of times. The chain combines TRBV20-1 with TRBJ2-7; 7 nucleotides line up with TRBD2. CDR3 size: 13 residues. V was clipped by 4 bases and J by 6 bases; unmatched bases: 9. Germline CDR1 and CDR2: DFQATT and SNEGSKA (reference sequence). The CDR3 loop reads CSAIRGRALEQYF. In DNA, the CDR3 is TGCAGTGCTATTCGTGGGAGGGCCCTCGAGCAGTACTTC.

This clonotype was seen a few times. The chain employs TRBV15 and TRBJ2-7; tentative D call: TRBD1 (6 bases). V lost 3 bases, J lost 3 bases, and 18 bases lay in between. In germline, CDR1 is LNHNV, CDR2 YYDKDF (reference sequence). The CDR3 is 16 residues long. CDR3 sequence reads: CATSRGQGIIDYEQYF. The CDR3 DNA follows: TGTGCCACCAGCAGGGGCCAGGGGATCATCGACTACGAGCAGTACTTC.

The chain has TRBV29-1 and TRBJ1-1; TRBD1 is a possible D gene (6 bases). V gave up 6 bases and J gave up 7 bases, with 18 bases separating them. Germline V gives CDR1 SQVTM, CDR2 ANQGSEA. There are 13 residues in the CDR3. CDR3 DNA: TGCAGCGTGGGGGCGGGGGGCGAAAATGAAGCTTTCTTT. Translating gives CSVGAGGENEAFF.

This clonotype was detected many times. V and J are TRBV6-2 or TRBV6-3 and TRBJ1-2; no clear D. This CDR3 is built from 13 residues. Germline V gene data show CDR1 as MNHEY and CDR2 as SVGEGT. V lost 7 bases and J 4 bases, leaving 13 bases between the germline ends. This CDR3 is CASTSNSGYGYTF. The CDR3, as DNA: TGTGCCAGCACCTCTAACAGCGGCTATGGCTACACCTTC.

This clonotype has more than one count but fewer than ten. CDR3: CASSVRGGALASLVTQYF. The CDR3 nucleotides are TGTGCCAGCAGCGTCCGCGGGGGGGCATTGGCCAGTCTAGTTACGCAGTATTTT. This sequence joins TRBV9 and TRBJ2-3; 9 nucleotides match TRBD2. This CDR3 has 18 residues. Germline V lookup: CDR1 SGDLS, CDR2 YYNGEE. Trimming cost V 2 bases and J 8 bases; bases outside gene matches: 18.

The chain joins TRBV5-1 to TRBJ1-2; possible D gene TRBD1, 6 bases. Germline assignment: CDR1 SGHRS and CDR2 YFSETQ. Deletions cut 2 bases from V and 8 bases from J, with 22 bases between. This CDR3 is built from 16 residues. The CDR3 bases are TGCGCCAGCAGCTTCTCCGGGGGCTCTACCAGGACGGGCTACACCTTC. Its translation is CASSFSGGSTRTGYTF.

This clonotype was observed a few times. The V and J genes are TRBV19 and TRBJ1-1; D perhaps matches TRBD1 (6 bases). The CDR3 runs 15 residues. Trimming left V 8 bases short and J 1 base short, with 17 bases between. Germline V lookup: CDR1 LNHDA, CDR2 SQIVND (reference sequence). The CDR3 protein is CASQGTGTGNTEAFF. In nucleotides, the CDR3 is TGTGCCAGTCAGGGAACAGGGACGGGGAACACTGAAGCTTTCTTT.

This clonotype was recorded a few times. J is TRBJ2-1 and V is TRBV5-1; 13 bases map to TRBD2. The CDR3 is 13 amino acids. V gave up 9 bases and J gave up 8 bases; unmatched junction bases: 5. CDR1 and CDR2 from the germline V gene are SGHRS and YFSETQ. CDR3 sequence: CATTSGRADEQFF. The DNA of the CDR3 is TGCGCCACCACTAGCGGGAGGGCCGATGAGCAGTTCTTC.

The gene calls are TRBV11-3 and TRBJ2-3; D is perhaps TRBD2 (6 bases). Looked up from germline, CDR1 is SGHNT and CDR2 is YENEEA. The CDR3 has 15 residues. The ends were cut back, 1 base at V and 6 bases at J, with 14 bases in the middle. The CDR3 here is CASSLVFGRRDTQYF. The CDR3 nucleotides read TGTGCCAGCAGCTTAGTATTCGGGAGACGGGATACGCAGTATTTT.

This clonotype was seen a few times. This sequence joins TRBV7-9 and TRBJ2-3, with 10 bases matching TRBD2. V shed 3 bases, J shed 2 bases, and the junction held 5 bases outside the gene matches. Germline V CDR1 and CDR2: SEHNR, FQNEAQ (reference sequence). The CDR3 has 16 residues. CDR3 nucleotide sequence: TGTGCCAGCAGCTTCGGGCTAGCGGGAGACACAGATACGCAGTATTTT. Translating gives CASSFGLAGDTDTQYF.

The chain combines TRBV7-3 with TRBJ1-1; no clear D. The CDR3 sequence is 13 residues long. CDR1 is SGHTA and CDR2 is FQGTGA in the germline V gene. The V end lost 7 bases, the J end lost 4 bases, and 13 bases lay between the germline ends. This chain's CDR3 is CASTTSPGTEAFF. The CDR3 DNA sequence: TGTGCCAGCACAACCAGCCCGGGCACTGAAGCTTTCTTT. Together with reference TRBV7-3 and TRBJ1-1, the CDR3 gives the full variable domain: GAGVSQTPSNKVTEKGKYVELRCDPISGHTALYWYRQSLGQGPEFLIYFQGTGAADDSGLPNDRFFAVRPEGSVSTLKIQRTERGDSAVYLCASTTSPGTEAFFGQGTRLTVV.

This clonotype was counted only a few times. This chain uses TRBV7-9 with TRBJ1-2; possibly TRBD1 for D (5 bases). Germline CDR1 is SEHNR and CDR2 is FQNEAQ (reference sequence). This CDR3 is 15 amino acids long. V was shortened by 8 bases and J by 0 bases, with 16 bases between the two germline ends. CDR3 DNA sequence: TGTGCCAGCGGCCGGGGGATCAATCCTAACTATGGCTACACCTTC. It specifies CASGRGINPNYGYTF.

This clonotype was detected only a few times. V is TRBV3-1 and J is TRBJ2-3, with D hard to call. V was cut by 0 bases and J by 9 bases, with 13 bases left in between. The V gene's germline CDR1 is LGHDT and CDR2 YNNKEL (reference sequence). The CDR3 has 14 residues. The CDR3 bases are TGTGCCAGCAGCCAAGATGCCCGGGTAAGAACGCAGTATTTT. It yields the protein CASSQDARVRTQYF.

The gene calls are TRBV12-3 or TRBV12-4 and TRBJ1-1; D uncertain. V was pared by 0 bases and J by 0 bases, with 8 bases between. The CDR3 length is 15 residues. Here the CDR3 reads CASSLAAPLNTEAFF. The CDR3 DNA sequence: TGTGCCAGCAGTTTAGCAGCACCCTTGAACACTGAAGCTTTCTTT.

This clonotype has more than one count but fewer than ten. The chain links TRBV20-1 to TRBJ2-5, with D hard to call. CDR3 size: 14 residues. The V end was cut by 0 bases, the J end by 5 bases, with 13 bases between. Germline assignment: CDR1 DFQATT and CDR2 SNEGSKA (reference sequence). The CDR3 DNA reads TGCAGTGCTAGAGATCGAGAATTCGGTGAGACCCAGTACTTC. This translates into CSARDREFGETQYF.

The table lists this clonotype with a few counts. The chain combines TRBV7-6 with TRBJ2-2; D possibly corresponds to TRBD1 (8 bases). The V end lost 7 bases, the J end lost 5 bases, and 17 bases lay between the germline ends. CDR1 is SGHVS and CDR2 is FNYEAQ in the germline V gene. The CDR3 sequence is 15 residues long. This CDR3 reads CASTDGQGGTGELFF. The CDR3 DNA sequence: TGTGCCAGCACAGATGGACAGGGAGGGACCGGGGAGCTGTTTTTT.

This clonotype was observed a handful of times. This sequence joins TRBV27 and TRBJ2-3; no definite D call. Germline V gene sequence: CDR1 MNHEY, CDR2 SMNVEV (reference sequence). This CDR3 comprises 14 residues. Trimming took off 2 bases at V and 2 bases at J, with 8 bases between the two ends. This CDR3 is CASSLQVPTDTQYF. The CDR3 coding sequence is TGTGCCAGCAGTTTACAAGTCCCCACAGATACGCAGTATTTT.

This chain uses TRBV4-3 with TRBJ1-2, with a weak D call TRBD1 (5 bases). Germline CDR1 reads LGHNA; CDR2 reads YSLEER. This CDR3 has 16 amino acids. V dropped 1 base and J dropped 2 bases, with 14 bases sitting between them. DNA of the CDR3: TGCGCCAGCAGCCAAGTGGGGCAGGGAGGAAACTATGGCTACACCTTC. Its translation: CASSQVGQGGNYGYTF.

This clonotype was observed a few times. The V gene is TRBV29-1, the J gene TRBJ2-3; 10 nucleotides match TRBD2. The V gene's germline CDR1 is SQVTM and CDR2 ANQGSEA. Trimming cost V 4 bases and J 2 bases; bases outside gene matches: 18. This CDR3 contains 19 residues. CDR3 in amino acids: CSVAPGLAERLLNTDTQYF. The CDR3 DNA reads TGCAGCGTTGCCCCCGGACTAGCGGAGAGGTTATTAAACACAGATACGCAGTATTTT.